This TCR beta chain was recorded in a study of cytomegalovirus exposure and HLA in healthy donors. Study information: A preliminary data release comprised tens of millions of unique TCRs obtained from HLA-typed donors. Study results and caveats: Later analysis suggested links between common viral pathogens and several top significant clusters. Being productive about 87% or about 30% of the time was typical of most TCR beta V segments in an earlier analysis.

Comments on this clone: What it recognizes is unknown.

The CDR3 covers 14 residues. Germline V CDR1 and CDR2: MNHEY, SVGAGI. V shed 3 bases and J shed 5 bases, with 13 bases lying between them. Nominally healthy donors were sampled, though unrecorded immune exposures were likely. Use of 60 Vbeta and 13 Jbeta primers characterized the PCR. The protocol was immunoSEQ multiplex PCR, while the TCRdb copy is restricted to in-frame clones and leaves out a portion. The sample contains around 170,000 clones, over 65% of which appear only once. The sequence was collected from a woman in her 50s in good health and CMV-seropositive. Sequencing used PBMCs. The J gene is TRBJ1-1, the V gene TRBV6-5; maybe TRBD1 (5 bases). The CDR3 reads CASSYGGDGTEAFF. In DNA, the CDR3 is TGTGCCAGCAGTTATGGGGGGGACGGGACTGAAGCTTTCTTT.